This T cell receptor (beta chain) was retrieved from a study of the immune and genomic landscape of osteosarcoma (dated by TCRdb to the early 2020s). The study in broad terms: The overall cohort comprised more than 40 pediatric and adult patients with high-grade osteosarcoma, with a median age at diagnosis of about 27 years (range about 5-90). Poor-risk disease was overrepresented in the cohort, as 73% of patients had an unfavorable pathologic response to standard therapy and 67% were deceased. Patients in the overall cohort were roughly 60% male, and 75% to 80% presented with localized disease at diagnosis. The study profiled osteosarcoma specimens with whole genome, RNA and T-cell receptor sequencing plus immunohistochemistry and reverse phase protein arrays to define immunogenic potential. The osteosarcoma immunogenomic landscape was characterized by integrating TCR sequencing results with transcriptome, protein array and immunostaining data. The study aimed to explain the limited clinical activity of immune checkpoint inhibitors in osteosarcoma. Each of a few patients provided a couple of samples from the same tumor site.

Specimens were post-treatment primary, local recurrence and metastasis tumors from poor-prognosis patients. Details on this clone: Which antigen it targets is not known. No base-level quality is on record; no much larger clone is a single base apart.

TCR beta chain CDR3 regions were immunosequenced with the ImmunoSEQ Assay (Adaptive Biotechnologies). The authors' analysis ran thus. The ImmunoSEQ Analyzer platform was used to export TCRB rearrangements, read counts, read proportions and gene usage. T-cell clonality was calculated from productive rearrangements as 1 minus Pielou's evenness. In the clonal space homeostasis analysis, clonotypes were grouped as rare, small, medium, large or hyperexpanded (0.01 to 1 of the repertoire). TCR productive clonality was compared across immune clusters C1, C2 and C3 using the Wilcoxon rank sum test. This is the immuneACCESS table as TCRdb keeps it, with only in-frame sequences that have V and J called. A part of the clones is gone; compared with another copy, unresolved V genes explain less than half, and the rest is unexplained. V, J and clone size are taken as reported in that table, and D and trimming were inferred from the DNA itself. The sample profile shows about 5,100 clones; 70% to 85% of them were found once. The top ten hold 6% to 7% of the sample.

On the study overall, not on this receptor specifically: Rather than matched normal tissue, external data from normal skin and healthy peripheral blood provided the clonality benchmarks. In five cases a single hyperexpanded clone dominated the repertoire, and each of those five cases had fewer than 100 T-cell clonotypes. Alongside the frozen tumor specimens, matched blood was collected from only a couple of patients. TCR productive clonality was higher in the immune-hot C3 cluster than the cold C1 cluster but still low overall. Overall, productive TCR clonality was low, with a mean of 0.09 and a maximum of 0.3, which suggests limited clonal expansion of T cells. Sample size was not determined by any statistical method, because osteosarcoma is rare and all possible samples were collected.

From its cysteine to its phenylalanine, the CDR3 spans 13 amino acids. The entry retains the CDR3 DNA only, 39 bases that are in frame from base 1. CDR1 and CDR2 are drawn from the germline V gene (reference sequence): SEHNR, FQNEAQ. A distance of 12 bases separates the germline ends of V and J, which lose 7 bases and 3 bases respectively. The sequence was collected from a human donor with osteosarcoma. The chain joins TRBV7-9 to TRBJ2-5; the D gene cannot be resolved reliably. The specimen sequenced was osteosarcoma tumor tissue from the lung. The base sequence is TGTGCCAGCACCCCTGACTGGGAAGAGACCCAGTACTTC. Protein translation: CASTPDWEETQYF.